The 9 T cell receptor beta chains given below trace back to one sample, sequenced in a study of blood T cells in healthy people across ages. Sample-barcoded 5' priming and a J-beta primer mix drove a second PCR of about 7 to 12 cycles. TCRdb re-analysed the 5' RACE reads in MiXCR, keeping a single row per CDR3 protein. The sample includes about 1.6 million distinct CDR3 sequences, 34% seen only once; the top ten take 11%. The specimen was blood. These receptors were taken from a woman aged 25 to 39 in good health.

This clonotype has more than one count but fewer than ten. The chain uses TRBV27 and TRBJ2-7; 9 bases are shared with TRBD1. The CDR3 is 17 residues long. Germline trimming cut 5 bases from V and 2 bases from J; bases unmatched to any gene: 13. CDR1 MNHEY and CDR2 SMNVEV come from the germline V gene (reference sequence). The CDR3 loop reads CASSKHRPGQGTYEQYF. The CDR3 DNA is TGTGCCAGCAGTAAACACCGGCCGGGACAGGGTACCTACGAGCAGTACTTC.

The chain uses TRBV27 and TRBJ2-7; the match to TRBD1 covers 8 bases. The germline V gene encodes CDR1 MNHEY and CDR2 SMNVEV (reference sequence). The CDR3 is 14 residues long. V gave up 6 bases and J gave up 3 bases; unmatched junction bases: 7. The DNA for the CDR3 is TGTGCCAGCAGGTCCGGACAGGGCATCTACGAGCAGTACTTC. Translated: CASRSGQGIYEQYF.

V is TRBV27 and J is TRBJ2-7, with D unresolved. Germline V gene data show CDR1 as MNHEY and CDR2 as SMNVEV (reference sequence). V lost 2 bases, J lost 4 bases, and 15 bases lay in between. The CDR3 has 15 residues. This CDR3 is CASSLEGLLGYEQYF. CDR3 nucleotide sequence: TGTGCCAGCAGTTTAGAAGGGCTTTTGGGATACGAGCAGTACTTC.

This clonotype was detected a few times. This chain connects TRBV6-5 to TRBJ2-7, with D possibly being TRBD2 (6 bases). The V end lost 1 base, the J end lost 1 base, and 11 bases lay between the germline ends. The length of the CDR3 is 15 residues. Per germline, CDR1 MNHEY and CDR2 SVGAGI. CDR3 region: CASSYWRGGSYEQYF. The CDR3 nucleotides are TGTGCCAGCAGTTACTGGCGTGGGGGGTCCTACGAGCAGTACTTC.

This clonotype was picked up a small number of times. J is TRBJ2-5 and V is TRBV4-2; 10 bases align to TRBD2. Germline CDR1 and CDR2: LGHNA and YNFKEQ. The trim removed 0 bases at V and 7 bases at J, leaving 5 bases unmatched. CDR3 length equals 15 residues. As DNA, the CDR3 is TGTGCCAGCAGCCAAGAAGCGGGGGGGCCGGTGACCCAGTACTTC. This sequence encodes CASSQEAGGPVTQYF.

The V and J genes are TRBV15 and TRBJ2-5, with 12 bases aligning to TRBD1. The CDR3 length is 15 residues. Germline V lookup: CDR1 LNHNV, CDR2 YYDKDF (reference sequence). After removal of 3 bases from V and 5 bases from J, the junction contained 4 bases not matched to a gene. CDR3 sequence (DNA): TGTGCCACCAGCAGCTGGGACAGGGGGCCCGAGACCCAGTACTTC. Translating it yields CATSSWDRGPETQYF.

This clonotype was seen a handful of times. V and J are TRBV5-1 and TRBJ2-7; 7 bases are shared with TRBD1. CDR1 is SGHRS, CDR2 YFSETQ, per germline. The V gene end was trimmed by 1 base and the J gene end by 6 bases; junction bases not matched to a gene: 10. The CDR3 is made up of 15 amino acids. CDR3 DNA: TGCGCCAGCAGCTTGACCCGGGACAGCGCCGGCGAGCAGTACTTC. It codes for CASSLTRDSAGEQYF.

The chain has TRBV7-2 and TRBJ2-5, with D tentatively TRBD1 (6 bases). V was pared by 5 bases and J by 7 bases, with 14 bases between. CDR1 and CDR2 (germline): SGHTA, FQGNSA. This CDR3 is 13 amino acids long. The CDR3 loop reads CASSPDSRVTQYF. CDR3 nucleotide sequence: TGTGCCAGCAGCCCGGACAGTCGGGTGACCCAGTACTTC.

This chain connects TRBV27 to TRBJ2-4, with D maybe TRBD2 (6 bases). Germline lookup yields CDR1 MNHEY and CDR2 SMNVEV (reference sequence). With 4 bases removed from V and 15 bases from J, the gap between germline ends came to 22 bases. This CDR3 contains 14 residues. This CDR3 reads CASSSAGGTYERYF. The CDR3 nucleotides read TGTGCCAGCAGTTCGGCCGGGGGAACCTACGAGCGGTACTTC.